The next 9 T cell receptor beta chains were all read from a single sample in a study of T cell repertoires in cytomegalovirus infection. These TCRs are of unknown antigen specificity. TCRdb re-derived calls from the reads in MiXCR, one entry per CDR3 protein. The top ten clones hold approximately 40% of a sample with hundreds of thousands of distinct CDR3 sequences, approximately 40% of them seen once. This specimen consisted of cultured PBMCs, obtained from culture after CMV antigen stimulation. The receptor set was obtained from a human donor in good health (CMV status not recorded). Some clones in this sample may be carry-over from other donors' samples.

Only a few counts were recorded for this clonotype. The rearrangement links TRBV7-9 to TRBJ2-2; perhaps TRBD2 as D (6 bases). This CDR3 has 18 amino acids. In germline, CDR1 is SEHNR, CDR2 FQNEAQ (reference sequence). Trimming stripped 7 bases from V and 0 bases from J, with 21 bases between. Here the CDR3 reads CASIPVTRQTTNTGELFF. DNA of the CDR3: TGTGCCAGCATCCCGGTGACTAGACAGACAACGAACACCGGGGAGCTGTTTTTT.

This clonotype was seen a single time. V usage is TRBV5-1 and J usage is TRBJ2-1, with 8 positions matching TRBD2. V shed 5 bases, J shed 2 bases, and the junction held 6 bases outside the gene matches. The CDR3 length is 15 residues. Germline CDR1 reads SGHRS; CDR2 reads YFSETQ. The CDR3 sequence: CASRDLAGAYNEQFF. CDR3 DNA: TGCGCCAGCAGAGACCTAGCGGGTGCCTACAATGAGCAGTTCTTC.

This clonotype was observed a handful of times. The chain carries TRBV6-6 and TRBJ2-1; 8 bases match TRBD2. The CDR3 contains 15 residues. V trimming: 6 bases; J trimming: 6 bases; junction bases outside the gene matches: 10. CDR1 and CDR2 from the germline V gene are MNHNY and SVGAGI (reference sequence). The chain's CDR3 is CASSPAGGVVNEQFF. The CDR3 DNA reads TGTGCCAGCAGCCCGGCGGGGGGAGTGGTCAATGAGCAGTTCTTC.

The chain recombines TRBV20-1 with TRBJ2-1; D might be TRBD1 (5 bases). Germline CDR1 and CDR2: DFQATT and SNEGSKA (reference sequence). The CDR3 is 15 residues long. With 0 bases removed from V and 5 bases from J, the gap between germline ends came to 14 bases. The CDR3 DNA reads as TGCAGTGCTAGAGATGGGCAGGGAATAGACAATGAGCAGTTCTTC. Its protein product is CSARDGQGIDNEQFF.

This clonotype has only a few counts. This chain uses TRBV7-2 with TRBJ2-7; no clear D gene. The CDR3 runs to 11 residues. Germline V gene sequence: CDR1 SGHTA, CDR2 FQGNSA. Deletions cut 6 bases from V and 5 bases from J, with 8 bases between. CDR3 residues: CASSPSNEQYF. The DNA of the CDR3 is TGTGCCAGCAGTCCCAGCAACGAGCAGTACTTC.

This clonotype was observed a few times. A read error may produce the germline difference seen at one junction end. This rearrangement joins TRBV7-2 to TRBJ2-5, with 7 bases fitting TRBD1. Per germline, CDR1 SGHTA and CDR2 FQGNSA. The CDR3 loop spans 13 amino acids. This chain's CDR3 is CASSFNFRDSKNF. CDR3 nucleotides: TGTGCCAGCAGCTTCAACTTCCGGGACAGCAAGAACTTC.

This chain links TRBV6-1 with TRBJ2-7, with D unresolved. The CDR3 has 15 amino acids. The V and J ends lost 7 bases and 6 bases respectively, with 22 bases between them. From germline, CDR1 is MNHNS and CDR2 SASEGT. Here the CDR3 reads CASNPTGPPVSEQYF. DNA for the CDR3: TGTGCCAGCAACCCAACCGGGCCCCCCGTATCCGAGCAGTACTTC.

V gene TRBV3-1 combines with J gene TRBJ2-7; D uncertain. Per germline, CDR1 LGHDT and CDR2 YNNKEL (reference sequence). V was shortened by 4 bases and J by 6 bases, with 10 bases between the two germline ends. The CDR3 length is 12 residues. CDR3 bases: TGTGCCAGCAGCCTCAGCCACGGCGAGCAGTACTTC. Translated, it gives CASSLSHGEQYF.

In this sample, this clonotype turned up a few times. The chain carries TRBV7-8 and TRBJ2-2; 10 positions match TRBD2. This CDR3 is 17 amino acids long. Germline CDR1 SGHVS, CDR2 FQNEAQ. Trimming cost V 1 base and J 4 bases; bases outside gene matches: 6. The DNA of the CDR3 is TGTGCCAGCAGCTTAGTTTTCCTAGCGGGGGCCACCGGGGAGCTGTTTTTT. Translating it yields CASSLVFLAGATGELFF.